The TCR beta chain described here comes from a study of cytomegalovirus exposure and HLA in healthy donors. Findings and caveats of the study: With later analysis, a missense DCLRE1C variant became linked to TCR beta V- and J-gene trimming.

As for this clone: Its antigen is still unknown.

Primers: 60 Vbeta forward and 13 Jbeta reverse. Repertoires were generated with immunoSEQ multiplex PCR, while TCRdb's copy carries only in-frame clones and drops some. The sample yields about 130,000 clones, 83% seen once. This CDR3 has 14 amino acids. Germline V gene sequence: CDR1 KGHSH, CDR2 LQKENI. Trimming removed 3 bases from V and 3 bases from J, with 9 bases in between. The chain recombines TRBV18 with TRBJ1-3; a possible D gene is TRBD1 (5 bases). The TCR sequence derives from a woman between 35 and 50 years old in good health and CMV-seropositive. The sequenced sample consisted of PBMCs. The CDR3 here is CASSPDRVGNTIYF. The CDR3 coding sequence is TGTGCCAGCTCACCCGACAGAGTTGGAAACACCATATATTTT.